This TCR beta chain is from a study of OX40 agonist ivuxolimab in advanced cancers. Overall study results and limits: Compared with CD4+, CD8+ T cells on average had more expanded clones.

Sequencing was performed with immunoSEQ multiplex PCR; in TCRdb, only in-frame clones are kept and a portion is missing. The table shows approximately 99,000 clones, with around 96% occurring only once. The germline V and J ends were trimmed by 9 bases and 8 bases, with 19 bases remaining between them. The CDR3 is 13 residues long. Germline V gene lookup returns CDR1 LNHDA and CDR2 SQIVND (reference sequence). A remark on this clone: Antigen: not known.

The sequencing here drew on CD4+ or CD8+ T cells sorted from blood, taken in a trial of the OX40 agonist ivuxolimab. The chain has TRBV19 and TRBJ1-2, with a weak D call TRBD1 (6 bases). This TCR came from an adult with an advanced solid tumor such as melanoma, head and neck, liver or kidney cancer. In DNA form, the CDR3 reads TGTGCCAGCAACACCTGGGGGGCGGAAGGCTACACCTTC. It translates to CASNTWGAEGYTF.